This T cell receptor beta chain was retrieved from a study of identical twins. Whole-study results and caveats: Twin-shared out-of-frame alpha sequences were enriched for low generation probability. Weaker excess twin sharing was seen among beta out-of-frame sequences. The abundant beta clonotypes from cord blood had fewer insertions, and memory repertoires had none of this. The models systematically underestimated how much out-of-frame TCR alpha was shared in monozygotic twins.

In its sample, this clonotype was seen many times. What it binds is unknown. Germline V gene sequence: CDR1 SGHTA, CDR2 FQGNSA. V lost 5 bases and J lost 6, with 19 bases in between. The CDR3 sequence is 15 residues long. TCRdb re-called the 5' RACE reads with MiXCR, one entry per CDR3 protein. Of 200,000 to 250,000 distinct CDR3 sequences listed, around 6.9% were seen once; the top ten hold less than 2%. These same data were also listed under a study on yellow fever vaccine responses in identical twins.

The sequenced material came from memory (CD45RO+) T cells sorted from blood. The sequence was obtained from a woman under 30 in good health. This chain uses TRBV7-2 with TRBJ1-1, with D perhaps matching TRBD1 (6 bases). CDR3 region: CASSPFLRGWAEAFF. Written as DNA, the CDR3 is TGTGCCAGCAGCCCCTTTCTAAGGGGGTGGGCTGAAGCTTTCTTT.